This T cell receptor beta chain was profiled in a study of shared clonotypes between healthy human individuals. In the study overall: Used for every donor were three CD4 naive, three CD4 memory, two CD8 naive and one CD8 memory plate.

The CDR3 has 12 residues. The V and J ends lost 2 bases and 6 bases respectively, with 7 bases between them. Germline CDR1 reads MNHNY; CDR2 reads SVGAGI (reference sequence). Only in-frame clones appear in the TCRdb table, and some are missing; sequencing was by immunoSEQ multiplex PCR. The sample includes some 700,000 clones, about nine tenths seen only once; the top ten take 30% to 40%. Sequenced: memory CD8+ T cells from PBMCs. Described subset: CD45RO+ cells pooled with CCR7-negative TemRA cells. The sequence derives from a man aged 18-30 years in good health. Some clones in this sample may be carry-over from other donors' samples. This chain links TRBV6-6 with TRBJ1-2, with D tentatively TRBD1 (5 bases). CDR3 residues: CASSYEGHGYTF. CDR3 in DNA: TGTGCCAGCAGTTACGAGGGGCATGGCTACACCTTC.